This passage covers 5 T cell receptor beta chains from one sample sequenced in a study of spatial heterogeneity in lung cancer. Time point reported: sample taken at primary tumor resection. No cell sorting; template was whole RNA from tumor, lung tissue or PBMC. From the 5' RACE reads, TCRdb called clonotypes with MiXCR, one entry per CDR3 protein. The data show 35,000 to 55,000 distinct CDR3 sequences, approximately 15% seen once. Here the sequenced sample was PBMCs, taken at surgery. The receptors were sampled from a male donor with early-stage non-small cell lung cancer.

V is TRBV20-1 and J is TRBJ1-3, with D unresolved. There are 12 residues in the CDR3. Per germline, CDR1 DFQATT and CDR2 SNEGSKA (reference sequence). The V gene lost 7 bases and the J gene lost 0 bases, with 7 bases spanning the gap. In DNA, the CDR3 is TGCAGTGTTTCCCACTCTGGAAACACCATATATTTT. It codes for CSVSHSGNTIYF.

The table lists this clonotype with many counts. This sequence joins TRBV28 and TRBJ2-7; weak D call: TRBD2 (6 bases). The germline V gene encodes CDR1 MDHEN and CDR2 SYDVKM. This CDR3 contains 13 residues. The V end was cut by 8 bases, the J end by 5 bases, with 16 bases between. The CDR3 region has the DNA TGTGCCAGCTTGGAGACGGGAGTAAACGAGCAGTACTTC. As protein: CASLETGVNEQYF.

This clonotype showed up many times. This chain links TRBV27 with TRBJ2-2; no reliable D call. Germline V gene data show CDR1 as MNHEY and CDR2 as SMNVEV (reference sequence). The V end lost 0 bases, the J end lost 6 bases, and 17 bases lay between the germline ends. The CDR3 contains 17 residues. The CDR3 loop is CASSLSVVRPYAGELFF. The CDR3 DNA follows: TGTGCCAGCAGTTTATCGGTGGTCCGTCCCTATGCCGGGGAGCTGTTTTTT.

This chain links TRBV5-1 with TRBJ1-4; D gene ambiguous. The CDR3 has 16 residues. Trimming pared 0 bases from V and 14 bases from J, leaving 23 bases between. Germline-derived CDR1 and CDR2 are SGHRS and YFSETQ. CDR3 loop: CASSLVGGPTDERLFF. For the CDR3, the DNA is TGCGCCAGCAGCTTGGTAGGCGGACCTACCGATGAGCGGCTGTTTTTT.

This clonotype was seen ten or more times. CDR3 coding DNA: TGCGCCAGCAGCGGAGGGGGTTCGGAGACCCAGTACTTC. Its protein product is CASSGGGSETQYF. The rearrangement uses TRBV4-1 and TRBJ2-5; D is possibly TRBD1 or TRBD2 (6 bases each). Germline CDR1 and CDR2: MGHRA and YSYEKL. Trimming cost V 5 bases and J 5 bases, with 12 bases left between them. This CDR3 region has 13 residues.